The 15 T cell receptor beta chains below were found in one sample sequenced in a study of blood T cells in healthy people across ages. Through a sample-barcoded 5' primer and a J-beta primer mix, a second PCR was run for about 6 to 12 cycles. In TCRdb, the 5' RACE reads were re-called with MiXCR into one record per CDR3 protein. The sample carries some 780,000 distinct CDR3 sequences, 56% recorded once. Input material: blood. The receptor source for this set is a man in his forties in good health.

This chain connects TRBV11-2 to TRBJ1-1; D possibly corresponds to TRBD1 (6 bases). V lost 6 bases, J lost 2 bases, and 16 bases lay in between. Germline V gene data show CDR1 as SGHAT and CDR2 as FQNNGV. CDR3 length: 15 amino acids. CDR3: CASSMRRGLNTEAFF. CDR3 DNA sequence: TGTGCCAGCAGTATGCGACGGGGGCTCAACACTGAAGCTTTCTTT.

V is TRBV12-3 or TRBV12-4 and J is TRBJ1-2; no clear D gene. Trimming took 3 bases from V and 5 from J, leaving 13 bases between them. This CDR3 is built from 14 residues. CDR3 sequence: CASSFNGVDYGYTF. CDR3 in DNA: TGTGCCAGCAGTTTTAATGGGGTTGATTATGGCTACACCTTC.

This clonotype appeared a few times. The chain has TRBV29-1 and TRBJ2-4; TRBD2 agrees at 7 bases. The end of the DNA aligns better with TRBJ2-7, so the J call may be wrong. CDR1 and CDR2 (germline): SQVTM, ANQGSEA. CDR3 length: 19 residues. The CDR3 coding sequence is TGCAGCGTTGAAGTGATAGGGCCCTTTGGGCTAGCGGATATGCACGAGCAGTACTTC. Its protein product is CSVEVIGPFGLADMHEQYF.

Here the CDR3 reads CSPLRGQGAQETQYF. CDR3 bases: TGCAGTCCCCTGCGGGGACAGGGGGCGCAAGAGACCCAGTACTTC. The J gene is TRBJ2-5, the V gene TRBV20-1; 12 bases map to TRBD1. The germline gives CDR1 DFQATT, CDR2 SNEGSKA (reference sequence). With V trimmed by 8 bases and J by 2 bases, 9 bases remained unmatched. The CDR3 covers 15 residues.

About this clonotype itself: This is likely a read error, given that the CDR3 carries no conserved phenylalanine or tryptophan at its end. The genes are TRBV7-9 and TRBJ1-2; D is ambiguous. The CDR3 totals 15 residues. Germline values: CDR1 SEHNR, CDR2 FQNEAQ (reference sequence). Trimming removed 1 base from V and 0 bases from J, with 9 bases in between. The CDR3 nucleotides read TGTGCCAGCAGCTTAGATGGCGGTCCTAACTATGGCTACACCATC. Its translation is CASSLDGGPNYGYTI.

The chain has TRBV7-2 and TRBJ2-3, with a weak D call TRBD1 (6 bases). This CDR3 has 15 amino acids. V was pared by 3 bases and J by 2 bases, with 12 bases between. The V gene's germline CDR1 is SGHTA and CDR2 FQGNSA. The CDR3 region has the DNA TGTGCCAGCAGCTTTCAACAGGGCGCCACAGATACGCAGTATTTT. Translation gives CASSFQQGATDTQYF.

This clonotype has just one count. This chain uses TRBV7-9 with TRBJ2-5, with D unresolved. Germline CDR1 and CDR2: SEHNR and FQNEAQ (reference sequence). V lost 5 bases and J 0 bases, leaving 10 bases between the germline ends. The CDR3 covers 14 residues. For the CDR3, the DNA is TGTGCCAGCAGCGCAGTGCGGTACCAAGAGACCCAGTACTTC. It specifies CASSAVRYQETQYF.

The CDR3 DNA is TGTGCCAGCAGCCCTCCGGGGACTAGTTCCTACAATGAGCAGTTCTTC. Translation: CASSPPGTSSYNEQFF. This rearrangement joins TRBV4-2 to TRBJ2-1; 8 nucleotides align to TRBD2. Germline trimming cut 4 bases from V and 1 base from J; bases unmatched to any gene: 6. The CDR3 spans 16 residues. From germline, CDR1 is LGHNA and CDR2 YNFKEQ.

V gene TRBV28 combines with J gene TRBJ1-2; 8 positions match TRBD1. Germline V gene sequence: CDR1 MDHEN, CDR2 SYDVKM. This CDR3 spans 14 amino acids. V lost 5 bases to trimming and J lost 8 bases; unmatched junction nucleotides: 10. CDR3 DNA: TGTGCCAGCAGTGTACTTGGACAGGGTAGCGGCTACACCTTC. It yields the protein CASSVLGQGSGYTF.

The chain is built from TRBV20-1 and TRBJ2-3, with 9 bases lining up with TRBD2. The CDR3 runs to 16 residues. V lost 6 bases, J lost 2 bases, and 12 bases stayed unmatched. The germline V gene encodes CDR1 DFQATT and CDR2 SNEGSKA (reference sequence). In DNA, the CDR3 is TGCAGTGCCCAAAACCCAGCGGGGGGCCCCACAGATACGCAGTATTTT. It encodes CSAQNPAGGPTDTQYF.

The table lists this clonotype with a few counts. The chain is built from TRBV7-2 and TRBJ2-5; maybe TRBD1 (5 bases). V was cut by 1 base and J by 2 bases, with 14 bases left in between. CDR3 length: 16 residues. CDR1 is SGHTA, CDR2 FQGNSA, per germline. The CDR3 nucleotides are TGTGCCAGCAGCTTAGACTCGAAGGGGCTACAAGAGACCCAGTACTTC. Its protein is CASSLDSKGLQETQYF.

This sequence joins TRBV5-1 and TRBJ2-1; perhaps TRBD2 as D (6 bases). This CDR3 region has 14 residues. The germline V and J ends were trimmed by 4 bases and 5 bases, with 13 bases remaining between them. Per germline, CDR1 SGHRS and CDR2 YFSETQ. The CDR3 nucleotides are TGCGCCAGCAGCAAGGGACTTCCAAACAATGAGCAGTTCTTC. This encodes CASSKGLPNNEQFF.

Comment on this clonotype: Germline is not matched at one junction end, which may reflect a read error. V usage is TRBV29-1 and J usage is TRBJ2-1; 7 bases match TRBD1. This CDR3 contains 16 residues. In germline, CDR1 is SQVTM, CDR2 ANQGSEA. The CDR3 protein is CSVEDSTGLPYNEQFF. The CDR3, as DNA: TGCAGCGTTGAAGACTCGACAGGGCTCCCCTACAACGAGCAGTTCTTC.

This clonotype was detected a few times. The genes are TRBV6-2 or TRBV6-3 and TRBJ2-5; D might be TRBD2 (5 bases). Germline V lookup: CDR1 MNHEY, CDR2 SVGEGT. Deletions cut 4 bases from V and 1 base from J, with 13 bases between. The CDR3 is 15 amino acids. The CDR3 loop reads CASSSLIRGQETQYF. The DNA of the CDR3 is TGTGCCAGCAGTTCCCTTATACGGGGCCAAGAGACCCAGTACTTC.

V gene TRBV20-1 combines with J gene TRBJ2-5, with D possibly TRBD1 on 5 matching bases. This CDR3 is built from 14 residues. Germline values: CDR1 DFQATT, CDR2 SNEGSKA (reference sequence). The V gene lost 4 bases and the J gene lost 11 bases, with 23 bases spanning the gap. CDR3 in amino acids: CSATTDSKDNEQYF. The DNA for the CDR3 is TGCAGTGCTACCACCGACAGCAAAGACAATGAGCAGTACTTC.